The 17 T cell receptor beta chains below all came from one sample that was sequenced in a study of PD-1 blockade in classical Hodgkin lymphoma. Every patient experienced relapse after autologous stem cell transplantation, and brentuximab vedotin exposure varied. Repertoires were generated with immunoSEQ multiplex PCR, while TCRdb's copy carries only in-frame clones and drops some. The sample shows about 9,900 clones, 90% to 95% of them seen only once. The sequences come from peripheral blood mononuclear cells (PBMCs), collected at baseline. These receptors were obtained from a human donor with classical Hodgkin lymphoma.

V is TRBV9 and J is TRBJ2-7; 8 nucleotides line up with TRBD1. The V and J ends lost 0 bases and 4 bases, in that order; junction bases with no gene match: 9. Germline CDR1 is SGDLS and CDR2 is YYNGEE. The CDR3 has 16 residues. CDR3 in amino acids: CASSVGSGTGFYEQYF. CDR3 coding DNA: TGTGCCAGCAGCGTAGGAAGTGGGACAGGTTTTTACGAGCAGTACTTC. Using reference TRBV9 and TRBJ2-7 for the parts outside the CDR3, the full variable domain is DSGVTQTPKHLITATGQRVTLRCSPRSGDLSVYWYQQSLDQGLQFLIQYYNGEERAKGNILERFSAQQFPDLHSELNLSSLELGDSALYFCASSVGSGTGFYEQYFGPGTRLTVT.

Here the CDR3 DNA reads TGTGCCAGCAGCCCCCCGCGGCAAACATTGGCTGAAGCTTTCTTT. This gives the protein CASSPPRQTLAEAFF. The genes are TRBV9 and TRBJ1-1; no reliable D call. CDR1 and CDR2 from the germline V gene are SGDLS and YYNGEE. V gave up 4 bases and J gave up 6 bases, with 19 bases separating them. The CDR3 runs to 15 residues.

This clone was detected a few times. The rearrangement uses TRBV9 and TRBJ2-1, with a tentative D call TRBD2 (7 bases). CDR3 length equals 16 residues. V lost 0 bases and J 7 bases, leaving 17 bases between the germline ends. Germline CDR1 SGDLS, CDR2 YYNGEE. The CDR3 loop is CASSVDGGQHQNEQFF. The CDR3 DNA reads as TGTGCCAGCAGCGTAGACGGGGGGCAGCACCAGAATGAGCAGTTCTTC.

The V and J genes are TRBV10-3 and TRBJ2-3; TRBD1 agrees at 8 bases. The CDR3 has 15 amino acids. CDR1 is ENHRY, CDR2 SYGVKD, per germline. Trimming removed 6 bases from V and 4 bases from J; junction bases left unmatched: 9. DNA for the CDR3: TGTGCCATCAGAACTACGACAGGGGCCCCAGATACGCAGTATTTT. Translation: CAIRTTTGAPDTQYF.

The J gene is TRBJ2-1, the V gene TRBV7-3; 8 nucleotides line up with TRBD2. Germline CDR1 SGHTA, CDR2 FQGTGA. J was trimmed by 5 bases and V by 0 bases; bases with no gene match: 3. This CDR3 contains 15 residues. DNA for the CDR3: TGTGCCAGCAGCTTAACCGGACTAGCTAACAATGAGCAGTTCTTC. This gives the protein CASSLTGLANNEQFF.

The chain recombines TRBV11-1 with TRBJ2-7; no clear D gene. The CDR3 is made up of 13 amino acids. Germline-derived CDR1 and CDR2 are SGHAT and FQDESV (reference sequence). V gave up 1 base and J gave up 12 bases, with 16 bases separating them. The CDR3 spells CASSLDNVRRPYF. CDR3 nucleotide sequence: TGTGCCAGCAGCTTAGATAACGTCCGCCGGCCGTACTTC.

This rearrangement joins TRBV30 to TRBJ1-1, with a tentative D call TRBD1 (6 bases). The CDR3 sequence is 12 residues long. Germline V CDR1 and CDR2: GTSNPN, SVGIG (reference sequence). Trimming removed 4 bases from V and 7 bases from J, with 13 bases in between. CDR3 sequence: CAWTDRSNEAFF. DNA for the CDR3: TGTGCCTGGACCGACAGGTCCAATGAAGCTTTCTTT.

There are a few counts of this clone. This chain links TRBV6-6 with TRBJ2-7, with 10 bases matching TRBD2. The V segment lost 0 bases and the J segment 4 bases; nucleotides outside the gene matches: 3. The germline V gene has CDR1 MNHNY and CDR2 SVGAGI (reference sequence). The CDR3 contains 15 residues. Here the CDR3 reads CASSYSASGSYEQYF. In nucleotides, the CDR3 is TGTGCCAGCAGTTACTCGGCTAGCGGGAGTTACGAGCAGTACTTC.

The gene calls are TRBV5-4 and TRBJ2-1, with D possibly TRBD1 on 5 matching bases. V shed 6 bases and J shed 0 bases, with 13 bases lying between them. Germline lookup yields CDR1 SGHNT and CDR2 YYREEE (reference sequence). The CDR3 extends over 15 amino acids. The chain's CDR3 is CASTQDIISYNEQFF. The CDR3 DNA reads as TGTGCCAGCACCCAGGACATAATCTCCTACAATGAGCAGTTCTTC. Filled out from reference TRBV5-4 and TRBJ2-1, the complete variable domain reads ETGVTQSPTHLIKTRGQQVTLRCSSQSGHNTVSWYQQALGQGPQFIFQYYREEENGRGNFPPRFSGLQFPNYSSELNVNALELDDSALYLCASTQDIISYNEQFFGPGTRLTVL.

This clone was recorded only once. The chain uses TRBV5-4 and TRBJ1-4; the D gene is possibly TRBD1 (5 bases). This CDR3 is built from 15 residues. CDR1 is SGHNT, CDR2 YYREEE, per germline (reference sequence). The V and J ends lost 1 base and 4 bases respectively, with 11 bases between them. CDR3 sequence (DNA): TGTGCCAGCAGCTTGCACGGGGGAGATAATGAAAAACTGTTTTTT. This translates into CASSLHGGDNEKLFF.

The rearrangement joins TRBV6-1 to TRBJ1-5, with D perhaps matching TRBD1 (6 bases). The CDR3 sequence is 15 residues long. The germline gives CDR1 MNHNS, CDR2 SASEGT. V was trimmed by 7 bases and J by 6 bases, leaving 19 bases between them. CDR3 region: CASIHLMDRGQPQHF. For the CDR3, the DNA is TGTGCCAGCATTCACCTCATGGACAGAGGTCAGCCCCAGCATTTT.

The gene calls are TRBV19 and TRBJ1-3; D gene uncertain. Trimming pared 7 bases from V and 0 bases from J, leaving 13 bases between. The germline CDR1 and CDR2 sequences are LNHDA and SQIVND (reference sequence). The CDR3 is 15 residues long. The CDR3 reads CASNKSPGSGNTIYF. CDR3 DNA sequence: TGTGCCAGTAATAAAAGCCCCGGCTCTGGAAACACCATATATTTT.

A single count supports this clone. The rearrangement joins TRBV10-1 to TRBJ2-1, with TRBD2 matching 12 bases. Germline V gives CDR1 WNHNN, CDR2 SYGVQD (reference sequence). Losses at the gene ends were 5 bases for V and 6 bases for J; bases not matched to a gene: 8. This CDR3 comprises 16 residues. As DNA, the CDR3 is TGCGCCAGCAGTCGACTAGCGGGAGATCCCACCAATGAGCAGTTCTTC. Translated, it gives CASSRLAGDPTNEQFF.

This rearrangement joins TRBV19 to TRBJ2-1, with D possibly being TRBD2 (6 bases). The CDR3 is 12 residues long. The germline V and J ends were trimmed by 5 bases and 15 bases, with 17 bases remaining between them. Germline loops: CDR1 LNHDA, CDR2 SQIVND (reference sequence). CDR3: CASSFARGVRFF. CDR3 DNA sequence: TGTGCCAGTAGTTTTGCCCGCGGGGTTCGGTTCTTC.

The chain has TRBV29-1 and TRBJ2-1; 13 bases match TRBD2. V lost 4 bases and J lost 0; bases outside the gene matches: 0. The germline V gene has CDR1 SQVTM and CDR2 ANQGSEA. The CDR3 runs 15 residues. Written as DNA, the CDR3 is TGCAGCGTTGGACTAGCGGGGGGCTCCTACAATGAGCAGTTCTTC. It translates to CSVGLAGGSYNEQFF.

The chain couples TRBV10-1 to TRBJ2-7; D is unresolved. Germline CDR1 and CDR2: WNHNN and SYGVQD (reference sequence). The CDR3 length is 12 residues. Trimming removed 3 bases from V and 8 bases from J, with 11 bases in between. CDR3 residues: CASSDGARQQYF. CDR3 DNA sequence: TGCGCCAGCAGTGATGGAGCACGGCAGCAGTACTTC.

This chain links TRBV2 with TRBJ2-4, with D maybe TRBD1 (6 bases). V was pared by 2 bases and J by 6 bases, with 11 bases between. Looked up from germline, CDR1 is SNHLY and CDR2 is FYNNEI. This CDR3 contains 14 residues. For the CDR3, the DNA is TGTGCCAGCAGTGAATTGGGCAGGGGAAACATTCAGTACTTC. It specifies CASSELGRGNIQYF. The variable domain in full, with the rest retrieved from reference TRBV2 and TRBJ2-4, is EPEVTQTPSHQVTQMGQEVILRCVPISNHLYFYWYRQILGQKVEFLVSFYNNEISEKSEIFDDQFSVERPDGSNFTLKIRSTKLEDSAMYFCASSELGRGNIQYFGAGTRLSVL.